This T cell receptor (beta chain) was observed in a study of blood T cells in healthy people across ages (dated by TCRdb to between 2015 and 2017). With regard to the full study: Template switching captured roughly one uniquely barcoded TCR beta cDNA molecule per two T cells in model experiments. Using deep sequencing normalized with unique cDNA molecular identifiers, the study measured how TCR beta repertoire diversity changes with age. Donors were grouped into four age groups: young (average roughly 15 years), middle-aged (39), aged (around 56) and long-lived (82). The study analyzed two additional independent replicas of 1 million unique cDNA reads from the same blood draw for two donors, one aged 18 to 30 and one aged 80 or older. Beyond this particular receptor, the publication reports: Estimates of total diversity based on one million sequenced T cells were regarded as lower bounds and as underestimates. The percentage of naive T cells measured by flow cytometry correlated strongly with observed TCR beta diversity. As age increased, observed TCR beta diversity per million T cells dropped in a roughly linear way, and a significant reduction was already evident by age about 40. Compared with the aged group, more naive CD4+ T cells, fewer expanded clones and increased TCR diversity were shown by the long-lived group, suggesting age selection. Because profiling used bulk unsorted PBMCs, naive and antigen-experienced compartments could not be compared conclusively. The CMV infection status of donors was not known, potentially confounding age-related changes in expanded clonotypes.

Systemically healthy Caucasian individuals from Russia, some 36 in total and aged 6 to 90 years, were included as donors. Ten milliliters of peripheral blood were drawn from each donor into EDTA-treated Vacutainer tubes. Ficoll-Paque density-gradient centrifugation was used to isolate PBMCs, with at least 6.5 million per sample. Trizol reagent was used to extract total RNA from the PBMCs, yielding at least 5.5 micrograms per sample. For every donor, flow cytometry on a PBMC aliquot measured the percentage of naive CD45RAhigh/CD27high T cells. Library creation used 5' RACE. Sequenced using an Illumina HiSeq 2500. The second PCR ran for about 6 to 12 cycles and used a J-beta primer mix along with a sample-barcoded 5' primer. Each TCR beta cDNA molecule received a unique molecular identifier from a template-switch 5' adaptor carrying 12 random nucleotides. Each sample yielded at least 3 million CDR3-containing paired-end reads. All of the RNA was converted into first-strand cDNA using the Mint cDNA synthesis kit, with a TRBC-specific oligonucleotide serving as the primer. After uracil-DNA glycosylase treatment, a first 18-cycle PCR used universal primers M1SS and BC2_uni_R on all cDNA. The original pipeline was this. Normalization of each sample was performed by random selection of 1 million high-quality reads, each carrying a distinct molecular identifier. Reads sharing molecular identifiers were discarded rather than binned into consensus sequences. CDR3 identification, clonotype clustering and error correction used MiTCR with a Q25 quality threshold and the strictest error-elimination algorithm. A nonparametric unseen species model with Euler transformation was used to estimate lower-bound total TCR beta diversity. Using fastp at Q25 and MiXCR, TCRdb reprocessed the public reads and kept productive beta chains. Each record represents a unique CDR3 protein, reported with the most common genes and DNA among its rows. The V and J calls and clone size are TCRdb's, not the authors'. For this sample the table gives 500,000 to 650,000 distinct CDR3 sequences, of which about 29% were detected only once. The ten largest account for under 4.5% of the sample.

A few counts support this clonotype. Its antigen has not been determined. Base qualities are not provided; no much larger clone lies one nucleotide away. Trimming takes 5 bases from V and 1 base from J, and the germline ends sit 11 bases apart. From cysteine to phenylalanine, the CDR3 is 14 amino acids long. Of the read, only the CDR3 DNA is kept; its 42 bases are in frame from base 1. This same sample was also part of a study on T cells of mothers and their children. The second source states: Donors were nine systemically healthy Caucasian individuals: three mothers and their six children. cDNA synthesis consumed the entire amount of extracted RNA, loaded at approximately 1.6 ug RNA in each 15 ul reaction. Sample barcodes and 2-4 random nucleotides were added via the M1S primer in the second PCR. Each mother yielded over 9.5 million TCR beta CDR3 reads and each child about 3 million reads. Thymic selection similarly shapes TCR recombination output in related and unrelated pairs, with minor effect from inherited differences. Normalized repertoire overlap was always slightly but never significantly higher in related than unrelated mother-child pairs. With a sensitivity of about 100 clones per million clonotypes, no persistent microchimeric T cell clones were detected. To look for features that set related mother-child pairs apart from unrelated individuals, the researchers ran deep NGS to compare the TCR beta repertoires of mothers and children. Mothers averaged 40 +/- 4 years of age and children averaged about 10 +/- 4 years. After adapters were ligated using NEBNext reagents, the libraries underwent 100+100 nt paired-end sequencing on an Illumina HiSeq 2000. To prevent cross-contamination, the mother and child libraries were prepared one month apart and sequenced in separate runs. For each donor, between about 450,000 and 2,300,000 distinct TCR beta clonotypes were identified. Naive TCR beta clonotypes were estimated from low-frequency clonotypes matched to each donor's FACS-determined naive share, without sorting.

The receptor chain draws on TRBV12-3 or TRBV12-4 and TRBJ1-2; the D gene is perhaps TRBD1, on 5 matching bases. Sequenced material: blood. This receptor was identified in a boy aged 2 to 9 in good health. The CDR3 in this case is CASSGRGVNYGYTF. The DNA sequence is given as TGTGCCAGCAGTGGCAGAGGGGTTAACTATGGCTACACCTTC.